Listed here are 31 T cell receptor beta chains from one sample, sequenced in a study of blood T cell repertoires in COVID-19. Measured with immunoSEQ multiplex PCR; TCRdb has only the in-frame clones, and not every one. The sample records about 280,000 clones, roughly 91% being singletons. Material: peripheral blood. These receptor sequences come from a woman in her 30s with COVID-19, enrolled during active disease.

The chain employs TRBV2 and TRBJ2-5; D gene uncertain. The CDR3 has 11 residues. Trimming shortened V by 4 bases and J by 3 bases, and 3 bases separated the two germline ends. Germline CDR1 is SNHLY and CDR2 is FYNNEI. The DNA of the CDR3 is TGTGCCAGCAGTGGCGAAGAGACCCAGTACTTC. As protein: CASSGEETQYF.

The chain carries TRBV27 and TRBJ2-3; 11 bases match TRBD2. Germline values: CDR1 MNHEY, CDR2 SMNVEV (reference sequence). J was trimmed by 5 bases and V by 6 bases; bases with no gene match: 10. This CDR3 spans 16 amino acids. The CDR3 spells CASRSSLAGGGDTQYF. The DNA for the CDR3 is TGTGCCAGCAGATCCAGCCTAGCGGGGGGAGGAGATACGCAGTATTTT.

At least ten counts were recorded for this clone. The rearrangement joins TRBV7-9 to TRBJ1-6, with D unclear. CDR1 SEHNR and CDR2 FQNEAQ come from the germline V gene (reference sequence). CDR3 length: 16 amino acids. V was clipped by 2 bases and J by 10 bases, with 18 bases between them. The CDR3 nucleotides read TGTGCCAGCAGCTTAAACTCGTGGAGGATATACTCACCCCTCCACTTT. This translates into CASSLNSWRIYSPLHF.

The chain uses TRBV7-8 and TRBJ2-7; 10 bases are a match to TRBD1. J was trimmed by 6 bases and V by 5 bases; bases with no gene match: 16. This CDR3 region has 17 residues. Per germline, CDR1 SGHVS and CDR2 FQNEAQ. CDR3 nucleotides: TGTGCCAGCAGCCCCCGTCGACGTGGACAGGGGGGGTTCGAGCAGTACTTC. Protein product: CASSPRRRGQGGFEQYF.

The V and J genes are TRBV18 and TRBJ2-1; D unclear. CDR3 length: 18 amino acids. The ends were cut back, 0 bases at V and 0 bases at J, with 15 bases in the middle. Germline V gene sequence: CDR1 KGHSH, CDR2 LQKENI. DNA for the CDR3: TGTGCCAGCTCACCACCGGGCCCCGAGATGAGCTCCTACAATGAGCAGTTCTTC. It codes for CASSPPGPEMSSYNEQFF.

For the CDR3, the DNA is TGCGCCAGCAGCTTTACGTCGGGAGTAGTTGGGAATGAGCAGTTCTTC. It specifies CASSFTSGVVGNEQFF. The chain employs TRBV5-1 and TRBJ2-1; TRBD2 is a possible D gene (6 bases). The CDR3 spans 16 residues. CDR1 and CDR2 (germline): SGHRS, YFSETQ. Between the trimmed V and J ends, which lost 2 bases and 7 bases, there was a span of 19 bases.

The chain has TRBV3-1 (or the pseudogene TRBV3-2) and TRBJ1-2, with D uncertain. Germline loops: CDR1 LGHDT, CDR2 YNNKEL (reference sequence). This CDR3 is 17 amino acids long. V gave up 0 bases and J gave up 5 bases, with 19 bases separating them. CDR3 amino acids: CASSQDLAIGEAYGYTF. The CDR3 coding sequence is TGTGCCAGCAGCCAAGATCTGGCAATTGGAGAGGCTTATGGCTACACCTTC.

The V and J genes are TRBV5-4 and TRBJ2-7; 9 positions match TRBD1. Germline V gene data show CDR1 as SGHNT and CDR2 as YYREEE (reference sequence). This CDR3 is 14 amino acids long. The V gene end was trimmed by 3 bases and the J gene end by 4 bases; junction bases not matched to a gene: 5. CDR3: CASSSGQGNYEQYF. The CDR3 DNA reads TGTGCCAGCAGCTCGGGACAGGGTAATTACGAGCAGTACTTC.

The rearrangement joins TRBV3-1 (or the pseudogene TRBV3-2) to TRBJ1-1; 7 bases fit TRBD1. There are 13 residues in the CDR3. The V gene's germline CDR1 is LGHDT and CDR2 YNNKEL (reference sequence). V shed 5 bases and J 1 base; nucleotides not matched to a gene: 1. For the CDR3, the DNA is TGTGCCAGCAGCAACAGGGGGAACACTGAAGCTTTCTTT. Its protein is CASSNRGNTEAFF.

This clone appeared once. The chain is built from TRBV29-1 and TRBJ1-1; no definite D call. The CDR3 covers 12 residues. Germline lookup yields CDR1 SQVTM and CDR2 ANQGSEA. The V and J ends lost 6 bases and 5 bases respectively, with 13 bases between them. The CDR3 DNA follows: TGCAGCGTCGGAGCCGGTCGGACTGAAGCTTTCTTT. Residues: CSVGAGRTEAFF.

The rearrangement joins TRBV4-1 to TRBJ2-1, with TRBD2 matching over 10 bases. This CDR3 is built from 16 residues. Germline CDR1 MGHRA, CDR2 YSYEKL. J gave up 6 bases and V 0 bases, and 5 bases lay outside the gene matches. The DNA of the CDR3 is TGCGCCAGCAGCCAAGAGGGCAGCGGGGGGGGCAATGAGCAGTTCTTC. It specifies CASSQEGSGGGNEQFF.

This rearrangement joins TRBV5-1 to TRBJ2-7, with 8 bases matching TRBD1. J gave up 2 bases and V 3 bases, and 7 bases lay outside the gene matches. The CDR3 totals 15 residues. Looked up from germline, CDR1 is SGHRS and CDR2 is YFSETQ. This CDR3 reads CASSSTGVGPYEQYF. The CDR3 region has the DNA TGCGCCAGCAGCTCGACAGGGGTCGGGCCCTACGAGCAGTACTTC. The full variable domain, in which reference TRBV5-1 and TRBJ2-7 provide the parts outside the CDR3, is KAGVTQTPRYLIKTRGQQVTLSCSPISGHRSVSWYQQTPGQGLQFLFEYFSETQRNKGNFPGRFSGRQFSNSRSEMNVSTLELGDSALYLCASSSTGVGPYEQYFGPGTRLTVT.

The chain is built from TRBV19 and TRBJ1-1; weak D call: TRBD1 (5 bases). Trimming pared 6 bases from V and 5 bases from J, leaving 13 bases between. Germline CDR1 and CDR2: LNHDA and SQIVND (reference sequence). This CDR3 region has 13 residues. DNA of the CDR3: TGTGCCAGTAGCCCCAGGCGGGGGACTGAAGCTTTCTTT. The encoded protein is CASSPRRGTEAFF.

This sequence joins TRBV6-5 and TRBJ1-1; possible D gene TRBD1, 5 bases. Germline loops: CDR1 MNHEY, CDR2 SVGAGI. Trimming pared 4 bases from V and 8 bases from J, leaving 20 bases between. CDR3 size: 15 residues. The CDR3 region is CASSSYNYGTSEAFF. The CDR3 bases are TGTGCCAGCAGTTCGTACAACTACGGGACTTCCGAAGCTTTCTTT.

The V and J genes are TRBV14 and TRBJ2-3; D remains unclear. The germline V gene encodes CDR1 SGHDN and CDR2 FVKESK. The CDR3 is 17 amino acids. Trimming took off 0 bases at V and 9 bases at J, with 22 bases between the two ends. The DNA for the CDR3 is TGTGCCAGCAGCCAAGATTCGTCTGACCTCAAACAGAGAACGCAGTATTTT. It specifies CASSQDSSDLKQRTQYF.

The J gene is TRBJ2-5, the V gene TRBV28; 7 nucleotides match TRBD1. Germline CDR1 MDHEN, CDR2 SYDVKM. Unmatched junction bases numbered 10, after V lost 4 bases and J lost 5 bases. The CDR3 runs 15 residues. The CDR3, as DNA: TGTGCCAGCAGTTCTAGACAGGGTGCGGAGGAGACCCAGTACTTC. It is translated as CASSSRQGAEETQYF.

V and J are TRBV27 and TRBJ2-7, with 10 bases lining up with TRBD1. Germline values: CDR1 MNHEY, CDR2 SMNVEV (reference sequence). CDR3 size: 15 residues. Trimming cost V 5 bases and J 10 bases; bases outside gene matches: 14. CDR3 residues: CASSPTGGRLLPQYF. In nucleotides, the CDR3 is TGTGCCAGCAGTCCGACAGGGGGCCGTTTGTTGCCCCAGTACTTC.

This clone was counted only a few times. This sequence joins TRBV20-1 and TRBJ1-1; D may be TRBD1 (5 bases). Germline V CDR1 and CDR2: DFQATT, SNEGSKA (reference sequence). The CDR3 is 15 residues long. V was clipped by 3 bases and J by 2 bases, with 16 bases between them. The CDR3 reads CSASPLSGVNTEAFF. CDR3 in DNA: TGCAGTGCTAGTCCCTTGTCGGGGGTTAACACTGAAGCTTTCTTT.

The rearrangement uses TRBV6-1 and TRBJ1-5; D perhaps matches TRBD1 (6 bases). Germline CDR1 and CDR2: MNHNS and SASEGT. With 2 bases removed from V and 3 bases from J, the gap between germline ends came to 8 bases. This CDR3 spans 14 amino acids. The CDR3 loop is CASSEQGYNQPQHF. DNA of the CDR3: TGTGCCAGCAGTGAACAGGGGTACAATCAGCCCCAGCATTTT.

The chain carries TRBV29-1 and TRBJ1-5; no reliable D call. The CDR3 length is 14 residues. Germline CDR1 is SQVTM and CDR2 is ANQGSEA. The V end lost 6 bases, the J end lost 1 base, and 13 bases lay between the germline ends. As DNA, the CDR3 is TGCAGCGTAATTTGGGCATCCAGCAATCAGCCCCAGCATTTT. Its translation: CSVIWASSNQPQHF.

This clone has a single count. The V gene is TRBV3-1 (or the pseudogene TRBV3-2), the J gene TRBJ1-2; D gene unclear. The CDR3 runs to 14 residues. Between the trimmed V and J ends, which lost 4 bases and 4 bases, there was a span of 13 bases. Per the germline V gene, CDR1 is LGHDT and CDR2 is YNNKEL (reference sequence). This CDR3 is CASSLPGLAYGYTF. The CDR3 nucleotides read TGTGCCAGCAGCCTACCAGGACTCGCCTATGGCTACACCTTC.

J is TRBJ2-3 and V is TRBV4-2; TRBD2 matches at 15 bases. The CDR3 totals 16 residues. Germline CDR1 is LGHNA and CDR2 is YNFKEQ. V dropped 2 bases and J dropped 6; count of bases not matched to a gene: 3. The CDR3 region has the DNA TGTGCCAGCAGCCAACGGACTAGCGGGGGGGCGGATACGCAGTATTTT. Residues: CASSQRTSGGADTQYF.

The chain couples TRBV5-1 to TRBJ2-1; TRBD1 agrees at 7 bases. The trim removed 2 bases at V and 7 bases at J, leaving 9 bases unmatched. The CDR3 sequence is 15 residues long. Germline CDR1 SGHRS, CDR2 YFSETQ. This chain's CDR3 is CASSFHRGLSNEQFF. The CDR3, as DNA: TGCGCCAGCAGCTTCCACAGGGGTTTATCGAATGAGCAGTTCTTC.

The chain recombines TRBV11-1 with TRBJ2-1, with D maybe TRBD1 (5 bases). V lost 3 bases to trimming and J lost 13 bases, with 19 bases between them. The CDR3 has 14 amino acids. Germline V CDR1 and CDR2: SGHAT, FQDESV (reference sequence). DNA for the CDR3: TGTGCCAGCAGCTTGGGGCGGAGCTACAAGGAACAGTTCTTC. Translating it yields CASSLGRSYKEQFF. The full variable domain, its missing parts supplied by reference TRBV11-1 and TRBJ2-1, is EAEVAQSPRYKITEKSQAVAFWCDPISGHATLYWYRQILGQGPELLVQFQDESVVDDSQLPKDRFSAERLKGVDSTLKIQPAELGDSAMYLCASSLGRSYKEQFFGPGTRLTVL.

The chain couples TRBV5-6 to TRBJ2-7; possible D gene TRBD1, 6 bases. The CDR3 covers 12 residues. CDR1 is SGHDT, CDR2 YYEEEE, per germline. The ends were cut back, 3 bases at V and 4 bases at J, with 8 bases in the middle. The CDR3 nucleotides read TGTGCCAGCAGCTCCAGGGGATACGAGCAGTACTTC. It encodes CASSSRGYEQYF.

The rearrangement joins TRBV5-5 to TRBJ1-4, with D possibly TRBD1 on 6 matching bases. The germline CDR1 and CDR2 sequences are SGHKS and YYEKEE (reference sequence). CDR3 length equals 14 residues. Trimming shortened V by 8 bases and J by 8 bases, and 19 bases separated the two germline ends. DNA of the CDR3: TGTGCCAGAAAAACAGGGAATTTCGGGGAAAAACTGTTTTTT. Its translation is CARKTGNFGEKLFF.

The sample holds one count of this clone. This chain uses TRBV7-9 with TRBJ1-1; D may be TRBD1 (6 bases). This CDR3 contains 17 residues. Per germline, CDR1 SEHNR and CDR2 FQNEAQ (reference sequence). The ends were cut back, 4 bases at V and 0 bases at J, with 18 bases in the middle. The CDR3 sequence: CASSSQADSLMNTEAFF. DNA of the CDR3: TGTGCCAGCAGCTCCCAGGCGGACAGTCTCATGAACACTGAAGCTTTCTTT.

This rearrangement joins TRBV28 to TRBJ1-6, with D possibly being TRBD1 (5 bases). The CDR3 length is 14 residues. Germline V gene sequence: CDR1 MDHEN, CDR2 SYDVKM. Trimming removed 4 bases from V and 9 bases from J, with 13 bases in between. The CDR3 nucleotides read TGTGCCAGCAGTTATGGTCAGGGAGGTTCACCCCTCCACTTT. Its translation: CASSYGQGGSPLHF.

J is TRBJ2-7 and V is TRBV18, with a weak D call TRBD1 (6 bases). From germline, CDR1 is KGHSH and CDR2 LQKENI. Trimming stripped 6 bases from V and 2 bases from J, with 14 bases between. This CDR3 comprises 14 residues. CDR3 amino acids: CASSRDTATYEQYF. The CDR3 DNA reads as TGTGCCAGCTCTCGGGACACAGCGACCTACGAGCAGTACTTC.

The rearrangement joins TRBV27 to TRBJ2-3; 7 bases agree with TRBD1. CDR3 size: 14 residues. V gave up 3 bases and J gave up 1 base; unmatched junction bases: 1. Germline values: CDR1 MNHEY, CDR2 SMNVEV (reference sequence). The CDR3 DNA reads TGTGCCAGCAGTTTCGACAGGGGCACAGATACGCAGTATTTT. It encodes CASSFDRGTDTQYF.

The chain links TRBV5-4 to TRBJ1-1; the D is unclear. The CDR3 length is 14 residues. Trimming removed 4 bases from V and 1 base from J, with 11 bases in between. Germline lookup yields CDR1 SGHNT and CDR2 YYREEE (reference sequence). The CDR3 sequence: CASSARSGNTEAFF. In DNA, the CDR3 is TGTGCCAGCAGCGCCCGATCAGGGAACACTGAAGCTTTCTTT. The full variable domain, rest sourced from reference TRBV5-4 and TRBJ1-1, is ETGVTQSPTHLIKTRGQQVTLRCSSQSGHNTVSWYQQALGQGPQFIFQYYREEENGRGNFPPRFSGLQFPNYSSELNVNALELDDSALYLCASSARSGNTEAFFGQGTRLTVV.